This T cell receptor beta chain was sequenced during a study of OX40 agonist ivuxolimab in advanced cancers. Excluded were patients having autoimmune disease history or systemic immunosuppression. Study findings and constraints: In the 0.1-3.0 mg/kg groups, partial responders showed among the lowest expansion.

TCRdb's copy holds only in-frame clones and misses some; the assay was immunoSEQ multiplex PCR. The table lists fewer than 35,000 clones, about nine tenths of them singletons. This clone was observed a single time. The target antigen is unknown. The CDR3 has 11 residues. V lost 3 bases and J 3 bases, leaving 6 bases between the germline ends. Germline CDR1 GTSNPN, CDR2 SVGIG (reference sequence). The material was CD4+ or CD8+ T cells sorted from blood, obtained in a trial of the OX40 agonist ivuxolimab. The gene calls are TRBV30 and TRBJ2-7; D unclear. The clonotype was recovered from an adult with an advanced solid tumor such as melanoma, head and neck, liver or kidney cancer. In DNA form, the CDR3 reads TGTGCCTGGAGCCATAACTACGAGCAGTACTTC. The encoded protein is CAWSHNYEQYF.